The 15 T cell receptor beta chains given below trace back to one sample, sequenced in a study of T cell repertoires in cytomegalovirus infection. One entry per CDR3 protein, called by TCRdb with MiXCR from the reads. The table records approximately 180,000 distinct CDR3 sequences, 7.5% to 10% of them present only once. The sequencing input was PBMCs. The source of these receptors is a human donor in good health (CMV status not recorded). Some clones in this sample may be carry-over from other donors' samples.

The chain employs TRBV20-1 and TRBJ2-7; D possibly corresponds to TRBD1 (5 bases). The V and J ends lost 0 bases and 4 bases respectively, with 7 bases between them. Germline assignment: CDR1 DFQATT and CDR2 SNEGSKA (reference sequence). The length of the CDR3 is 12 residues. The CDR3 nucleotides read TGCAGTGCTAGAGAACAGGAATACGAGCAGTACTTC. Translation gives CSAREQEYEQYF.

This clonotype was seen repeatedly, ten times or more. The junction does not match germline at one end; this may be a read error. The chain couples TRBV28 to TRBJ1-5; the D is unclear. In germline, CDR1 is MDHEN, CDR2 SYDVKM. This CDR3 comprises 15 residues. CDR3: CASSRPVRPDQPQHF. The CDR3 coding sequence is TGTGCCAGCAGTAGGCCGGTCCGACCCGATCAACCCCAGCATTTT.

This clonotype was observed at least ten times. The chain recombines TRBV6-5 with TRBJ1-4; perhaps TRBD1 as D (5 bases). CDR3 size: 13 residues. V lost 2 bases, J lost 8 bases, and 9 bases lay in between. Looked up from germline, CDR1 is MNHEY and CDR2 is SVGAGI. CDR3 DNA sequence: TGTGCCAGCAGTTACGAGGGGAAGGAAAAACTGTTTTTT. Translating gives CASSYEGKEKLFF.

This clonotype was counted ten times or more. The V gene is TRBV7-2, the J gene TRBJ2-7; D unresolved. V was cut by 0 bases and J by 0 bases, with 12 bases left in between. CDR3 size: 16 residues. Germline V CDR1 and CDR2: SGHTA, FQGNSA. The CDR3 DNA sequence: TGTGCCAGCAGCTTAGCGCCGGTGTCCACCTCCTACGAGCAGTACTTC. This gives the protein CASSLAPVSTSYEQYF.

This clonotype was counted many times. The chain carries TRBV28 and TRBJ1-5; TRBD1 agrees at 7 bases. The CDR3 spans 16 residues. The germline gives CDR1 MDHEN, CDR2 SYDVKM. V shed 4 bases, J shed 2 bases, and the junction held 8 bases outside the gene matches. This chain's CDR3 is CASSSHRGAGNQPQHF. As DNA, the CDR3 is TGTGCCAGCAGTTCCCACAGGGGTGCGGGCAATCAGCCCCAGCATTTT.

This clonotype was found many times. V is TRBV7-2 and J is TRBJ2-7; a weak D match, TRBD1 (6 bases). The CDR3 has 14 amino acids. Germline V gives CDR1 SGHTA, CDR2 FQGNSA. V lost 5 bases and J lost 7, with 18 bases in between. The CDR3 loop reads CASSPSPGVREQYF. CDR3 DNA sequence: TGTGCCAGCAGCCCGTCGCCAGGGGTGAGGGAGCAGTACTTC.

Here the CDR3 reads CASSPGTFPYEQYF. CDR3 coding DNA: TGTGCCAGCAGCCCCGGGACTTTTCCCTACGAGCAGTACTTC. J is TRBJ2-7 and V is TRBV7-9, with a tentative D call TRBD2 (6 bases). The CDR3 length is 14 residues. Germline CDR1 SEHNR, CDR2 FQNEAQ (reference sequence). V gave up 5 bases and J gave up 2 bases, with 13 bases separating them.

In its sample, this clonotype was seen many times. The CDR3 protein is CSVSDFYNEQFF. CDR3 coding DNA: TGCAGTGTTTCGGACTTCTACAATGAGCAGTTCTTC. The rearrangement links TRBV20-1 to TRBJ2-1; D perhaps matches TRBD2 (5 bases). This CDR3 has 12 residues. From germline, CDR1 is DFQATT and CDR2 SNEGSKA (reference sequence). Trimming stripped 7 bases from V and 3 bases from J, with 10 bases between.

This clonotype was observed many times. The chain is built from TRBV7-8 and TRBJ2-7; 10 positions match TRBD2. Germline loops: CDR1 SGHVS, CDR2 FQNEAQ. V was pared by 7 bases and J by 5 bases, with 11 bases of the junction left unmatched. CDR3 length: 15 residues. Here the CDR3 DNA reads TGTGCCAGCAACCAATTAGCGGGAGGAACCAACGAGCAGTACTTC. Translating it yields CASNQLAGGTNEQYF.

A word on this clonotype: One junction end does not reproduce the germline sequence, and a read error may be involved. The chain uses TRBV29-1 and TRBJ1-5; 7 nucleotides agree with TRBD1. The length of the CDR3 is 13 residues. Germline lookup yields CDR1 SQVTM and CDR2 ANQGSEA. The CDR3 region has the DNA TGCAGCGTTGGTGACAGGGAAAATCCGCCCCAGCATTTT. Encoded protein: CSVGDRENPPQHF.

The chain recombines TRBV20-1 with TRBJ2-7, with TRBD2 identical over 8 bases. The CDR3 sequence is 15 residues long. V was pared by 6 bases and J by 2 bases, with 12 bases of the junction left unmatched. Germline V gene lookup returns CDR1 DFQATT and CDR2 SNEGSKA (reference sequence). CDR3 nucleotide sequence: TGCAGTGCCATTCTAGCGGGCAGGAGTGCCTACGAGCAGTACTTC. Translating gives CSAILAGRSAYEQYF.

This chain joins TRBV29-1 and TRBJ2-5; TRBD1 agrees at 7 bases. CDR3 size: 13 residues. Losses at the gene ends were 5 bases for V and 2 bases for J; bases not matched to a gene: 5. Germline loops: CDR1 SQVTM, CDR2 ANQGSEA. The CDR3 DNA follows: TGCAGCGTTACAGGGGTATTACAAGAGACCCAGTACTTC. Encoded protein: CSVTGVLQETQYF.

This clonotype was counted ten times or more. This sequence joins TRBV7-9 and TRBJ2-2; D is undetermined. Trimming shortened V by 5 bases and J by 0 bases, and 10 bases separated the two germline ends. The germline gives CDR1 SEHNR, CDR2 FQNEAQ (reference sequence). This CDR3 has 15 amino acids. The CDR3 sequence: CASSPNSANTGELFF. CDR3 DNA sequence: TGTGCCAGCAGCCCTAACTCGGCGAACACCGGGGAGCTGTTTTTT.

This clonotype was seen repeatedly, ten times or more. DNA for the CDR3: TGTGCCAGCAGCTTTAGCGGGCTAGACAATGAGCAGTTCTTC. This translates into CASSFSGLDNEQFF. The V and J genes are TRBV7-3 and TRBJ2-1; TRBD2 aligns across 7 bases. Germline V gene sequence: CDR1 SGHTA, CDR2 FQGTGA. The V segment lost 3 bases and the J segment 5 bases; nucleotides outside the gene matches: 4. CDR3 length: 14 residues. The whole variable domain, filled in from reference TRBV7-3 and TRBJ2-1, reads GAGVSQTPSNKVTEKGKYVELRCDPISGHTALYWYRQSLGQGPEFLIYFQGTGAADDSGLPNDRFFAVRPEGSVSTLKIQRTERGDSAVYLCASSFSGLDNEQFFGPGTRLTVL.

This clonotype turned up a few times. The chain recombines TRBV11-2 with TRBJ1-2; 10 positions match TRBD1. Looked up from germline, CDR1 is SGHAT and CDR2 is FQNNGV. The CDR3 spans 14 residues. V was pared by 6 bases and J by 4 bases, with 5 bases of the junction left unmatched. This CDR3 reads CASSAGTGAYGYTF. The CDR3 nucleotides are TGTGCCAGCAGTGCCGGGACAGGGGCCTATGGCTACACCTTC.